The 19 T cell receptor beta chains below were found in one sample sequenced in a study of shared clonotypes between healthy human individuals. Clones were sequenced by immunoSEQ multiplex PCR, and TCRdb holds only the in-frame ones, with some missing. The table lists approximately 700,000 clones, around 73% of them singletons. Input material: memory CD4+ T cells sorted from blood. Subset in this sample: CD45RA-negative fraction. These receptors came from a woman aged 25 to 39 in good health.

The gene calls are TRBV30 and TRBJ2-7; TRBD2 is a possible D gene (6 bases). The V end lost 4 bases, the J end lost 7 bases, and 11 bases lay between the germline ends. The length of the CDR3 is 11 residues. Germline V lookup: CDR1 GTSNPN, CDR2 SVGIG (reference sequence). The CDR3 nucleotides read TGTGCCTGGACTGGAGGGCGGGAGCAGTACTTC. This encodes CAWTGGREQYF.

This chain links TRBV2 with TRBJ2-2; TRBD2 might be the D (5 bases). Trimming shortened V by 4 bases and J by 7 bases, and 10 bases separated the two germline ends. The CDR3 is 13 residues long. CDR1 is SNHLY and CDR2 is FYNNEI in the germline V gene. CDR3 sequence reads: CASSAGSGGELFF. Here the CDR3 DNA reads TGTGCCAGCAGTGCGGGGTCGGGCGGGGAGCTGTTTTTT.

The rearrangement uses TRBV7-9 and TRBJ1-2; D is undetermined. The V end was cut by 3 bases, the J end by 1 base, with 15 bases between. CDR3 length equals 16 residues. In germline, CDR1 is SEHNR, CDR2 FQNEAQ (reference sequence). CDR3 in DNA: TGTGCCAGCAGCTTCCCTCGGACGGCAATTAACTATGGCTACACCTTC. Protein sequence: CASSFPRTAINYGYTF.

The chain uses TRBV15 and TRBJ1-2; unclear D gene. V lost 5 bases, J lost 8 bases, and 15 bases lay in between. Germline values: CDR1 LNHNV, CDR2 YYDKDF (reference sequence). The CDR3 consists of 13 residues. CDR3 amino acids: CATSARHREGYTF. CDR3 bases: TGTGCCACCAGCGCACGGCACCGTGAGGGCTACACCTTC.

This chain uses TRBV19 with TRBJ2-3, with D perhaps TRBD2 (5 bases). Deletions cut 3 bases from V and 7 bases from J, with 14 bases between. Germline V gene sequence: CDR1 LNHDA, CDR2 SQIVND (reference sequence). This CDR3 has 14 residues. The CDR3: CASSMRSLGNTQYF. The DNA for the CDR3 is TGTGCCAGTAGTATGCGAAGCCTCGGGAATACGCAGTATTTT.

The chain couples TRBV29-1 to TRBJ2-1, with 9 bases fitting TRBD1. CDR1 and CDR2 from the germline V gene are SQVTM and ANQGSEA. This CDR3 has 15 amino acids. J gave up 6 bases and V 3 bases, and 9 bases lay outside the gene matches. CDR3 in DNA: TGCAGCGTTGATCCGGACAGGGGAATTGGCAATGAGCAGTTCTTC. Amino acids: CSVDPDRGIGNEQFF.

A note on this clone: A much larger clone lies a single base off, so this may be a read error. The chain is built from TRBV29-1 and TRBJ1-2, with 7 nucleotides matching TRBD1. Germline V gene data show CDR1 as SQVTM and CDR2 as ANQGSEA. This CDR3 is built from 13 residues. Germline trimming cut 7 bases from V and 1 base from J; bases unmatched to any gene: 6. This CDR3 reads CSATTGSNYGYTF. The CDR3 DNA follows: TGCAGCGCCACGACAGGGAGTAACTATGGCTACACCTTC.

The CDR3 spells CASSPGTATNEQFF. The CDR3 DNA reads as TGTGCCAGCTCACCCGGGACAGCGACCAATGAGCAGTTCTTC. The rearrangement uses TRBV18 and TRBJ2-1, with 7 bases aligning to TRBD1. Germline V CDR1 and CDR2: KGHSH, LQKENI. The CDR3 has 14 residues. Trimming at V came to 3 bases and at J to 6 bases, leaving 5 bases not matched to a gene. Supplemented by reference TRBV18 and TRBJ2-1, the full variable domain reads NAGVMQNPRHLVRRRGQEARLRCSPMKGHSHVYWYRQLPEEGLKFMVYLQKENIIDESGMPKERFSAEFPKEGPSILRIQQVVRGDSAAYFCASSPGTATNEQFFGPGTRLTVL.

CDR3 bases: TGTGCCAGCACCCCCGGGGGGAACAGTGAGCAGTTCTTC. This translates into CASTPGGNSEQFF. V gene TRBV28 combines with J gene TRBJ2-1, with 7 positions matching TRBD2. J was trimmed by 9 bases and V by 7 bases; bases with no gene match: 9. Germline-derived CDR1 and CDR2 are MDHEN and SYDVKM. This CDR3 region has 13 residues. The whole variable domain, remainder taken from reference TRBV28 and TRBJ2-1, is DVKVTQSSRYLVKRTGEKVFLECVQDMDHENMFWYRQDPGLGLRLIYFSYDVKMKEKGDIPEGYSVSREKKERFSLILESASTNQTSMYLCASTPGGNSEQFFGPGTRLTVL.

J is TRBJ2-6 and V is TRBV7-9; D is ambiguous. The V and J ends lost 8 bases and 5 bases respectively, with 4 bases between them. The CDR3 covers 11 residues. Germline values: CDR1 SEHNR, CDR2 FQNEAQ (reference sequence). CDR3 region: CASGRANVLTF. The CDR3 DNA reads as TGTGCCAGCGGACGGGCCAACGTCCTGACTTTC.

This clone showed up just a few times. Written as DNA, the CDR3 is TGTGCCAGCACCCTTACCGGGGCAGAGACCCAGTACTTC. Translating gives CASTLTGAETQYF. The J gene is TRBJ2-5, the V gene TRBV6-1, with D perhaps being TRBD1 or TRBD2 (5 bases each). V was trimmed by 7 bases and J by 4 bases, leaving 13 bases between them. CDR3 length equals 13 residues. Germline CDR1 MNHNS, CDR2 SASEGT.

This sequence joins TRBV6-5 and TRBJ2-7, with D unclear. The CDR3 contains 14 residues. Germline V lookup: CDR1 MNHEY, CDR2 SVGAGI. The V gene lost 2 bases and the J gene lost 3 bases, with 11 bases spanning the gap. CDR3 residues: CASSYRDHNYEQYF. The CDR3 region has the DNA TGTGCCAGCAGTTACAGAGACCACAACTACGAGCAGTACTTC.

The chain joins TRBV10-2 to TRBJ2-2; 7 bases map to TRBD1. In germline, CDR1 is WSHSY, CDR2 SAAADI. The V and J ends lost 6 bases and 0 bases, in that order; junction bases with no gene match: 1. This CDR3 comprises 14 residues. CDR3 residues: CASRGQPNTGELFF. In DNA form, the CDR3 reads TGCGCCAGCAGGGGACAGCCGAACACCGGGGAGCTGTTTTTT.

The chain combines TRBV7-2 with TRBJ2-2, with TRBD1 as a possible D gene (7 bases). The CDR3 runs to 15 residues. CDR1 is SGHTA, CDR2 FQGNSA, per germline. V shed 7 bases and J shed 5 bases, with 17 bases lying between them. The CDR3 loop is CASIQGGQITGELFF. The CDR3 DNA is TGTGCCAGCATCCAGGGGGGACAGATAACCGGGGAGCTGTTTTTT.

CDR3 loop: CASSRNRGPSTDTQYF. CDR3 nucleotide sequence: TGTGCCAGCAGCCGAAACAGGGGTCCTAGCACAGATACGCAGTATTTT. J is TRBJ2-3 and V is TRBV14; the match to TRBD1 covers 7 bases. This CDR3 comprises 16 residues. Trimming removed 4 bases from V and 0 bases from J; junction bases left unmatched: 7. The germline V gene encodes CDR1 SGHDN and CDR2 FVKESK.

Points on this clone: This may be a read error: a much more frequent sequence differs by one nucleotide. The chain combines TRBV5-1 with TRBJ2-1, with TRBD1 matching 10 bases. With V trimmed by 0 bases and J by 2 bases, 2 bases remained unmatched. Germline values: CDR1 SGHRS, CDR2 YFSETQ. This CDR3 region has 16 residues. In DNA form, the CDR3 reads TGCGCCAGCAGCTTGGCGACAGGGGGCCCCTACAATGAGCAGTTCTTC. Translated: CASSLATGGPYNEQFF.

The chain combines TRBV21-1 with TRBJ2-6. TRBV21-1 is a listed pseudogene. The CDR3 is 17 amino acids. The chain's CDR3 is CASSARTDRDGANVLTF. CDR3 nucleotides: TGTGCCAGCAGCGCTCGGACGGACCGGGACGGGGCCAACGTCCTGACTTTC.

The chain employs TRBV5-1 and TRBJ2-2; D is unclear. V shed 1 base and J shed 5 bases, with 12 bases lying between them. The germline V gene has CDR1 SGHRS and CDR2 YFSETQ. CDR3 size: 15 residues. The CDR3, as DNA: TGCGCCAGCAGCTTGAGCCCGGTACAGACCGGGGAGCTGTTTTTT. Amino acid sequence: CASSLSPVQTGELFF.

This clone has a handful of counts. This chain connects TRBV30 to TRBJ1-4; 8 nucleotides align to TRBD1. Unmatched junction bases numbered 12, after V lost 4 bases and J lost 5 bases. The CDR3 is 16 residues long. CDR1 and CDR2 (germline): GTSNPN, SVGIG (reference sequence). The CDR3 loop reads CAWKRAGGAHNEKLFF. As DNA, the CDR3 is TGTGCCTGGAAGAGGGCAGGGGGCGCGCACAATGAAAAACTGTTTTTT.